The TCR beta chain under discussion was sequenced for a study of T cell responses to AZD1222 COVID-19 vaccine. Study-wide points: Regions 160-218 and 743-854 held dominance among vaccine-associated CD4 TCRs, which spanned spike. Once two AZD1222 doses were given, Spike-specific TCR breadth and depth went up. Among AZD1222 vaccinees, only five or six were seropositive at baseline.

The repertoire was sequenced with immunoSEQ multiplex PCR; TCRdb's copy has only in-frame clones and lacks some. Of 90,000 to 150,000 clones in the sample, approximately 90% were seen once. A note on this clone: Its antigen is not known.

The V gene lost 0 bases and the J gene lost 2 bases, with 7 bases spanning the gap. The CDR3 extends over 14 amino acids. The germline gives CDR1 LGHNA, CDR2 YSLEER. Second-dose intervals near 4 or 12 weeks were combined. This specimen consisted of peripheral blood, obtained 28 days after the second AZD1222 dose. The J gene is TRBJ1-2, the V gene TRBV4-3; no clear D gene. The sequence derives from an adult who received the AZD1222 COVID-19 vaccine. This CDR3 is CASSQDLWNYGYTF. The CDR3 coding sequence is TGCGCCAGCAGCCAAGATCTATGGAACTATGGCTACACCTTC.